The following is a T cell receptor (beta chain) sequence with its context. Its antigen is as yet unknown. This entry belongs to a study of immune evolution from preneoplasia to lung adenocarcinoma. Study conclusions and caveats: Normal lung had the highest top T cell clone frequencies. Normal lung had highest clonality; later lesions appeared denser, more diverse.

Patient tissue came from resections in Japan or China, 2014–2017. Measured with immunoSEQ multiplex PCR; TCRdb has only the in-frame clones, and not every one. The table includes tens of thousands of clones, 65% to 80% detected once. This receptor was taken from a person aged 55-75 years with lung adenocarcinoma. Sequenced: FFPE invasive lung adenocarcinoma tissue.

The CDR3 DNA reads TGTGCCAGCTCACCAAGGCCAGACAGTCACGCCCGCAATACGCAGTATTTT. Encoded protein: CASSPRPDSHARNTQYF. The V and J genes are TRBV18 and TRBJ2-3; tentatively, D is TRBD1 (5 bases). Germline V lookup: CDR1 KGHSH, CDR2 LQKENI. The germline V and J ends were trimmed by 2 bases and 7 bases, with 22 bases remaining between them. This CDR3 is built from 17 residues.